The 29 T cell receptor beta chains in this list originate from one sample, sequenced in a study of T cell responses to AZD1222 COVID-19 vaccine. The method was immunoSEQ multiplex PCR; TCRdb's version includes in-frame clones alone and lacks a portion of them. The sample lists about 140,000 clones; approximately 89% were seen once. The starting material was peripheral blood, obtained 28 days after the second AZD1222 dose. All receptors derive from an adult who received the AZD1222 COVID-19 vaccine.

The chain joins TRBV18 to TRBJ2-3, with TRBD1 matching over 8 bases. This CDR3 has 18 residues. V was pared by 2 bases and J by 2 bases, with 12 bases of the junction left unmatched. Per the germline V gene, CDR1 is KGHSH and CDR2 is LQKENI. The CDR3 loop reads CASSPETWGQAYTDTQYF. The CDR3 DNA sequence: TGTGCCAGCTCACCAGAGACTTGGGGACAGGCCTACACAGATACGCAGTATTTT. The variable domain in full, completed from reference TRBV18 and TRBJ2-3, reads NAGVMQNPRHLVRRRGQEARLRCSPMKGHSHVYWYRQLPEEGLKFMVYLQKENIIDESGMPKERFSAEFPKEGPSILRIQQVVRGDSAAYFCASSPETWGQAYTDTQYFGPGTRLTVL.

CDR3 amino acids: CASSLEAGGPYNEQFF. The CDR3 region has the DNA TGTGCCAGCAGCTTAGAGGCGGGAGGGCCCTACAATGAGCAGTTCTTC. This chain links TRBV13 with TRBJ2-1, with TRBD2 matching 9 bases. J lost 2 bases, V lost 1 base, and 3 bases had no gene match. CDR1 is PRHDT, CDR2 FYEKMQ, per germline (reference sequence). The CDR3 consists of 16 residues. Full variable domain (rest looked up from reference TRBV13 and TRBJ2-1): AAGVIQSPRHLIKEKRETATLKCYPIPRHDTVYWYQQGPGQDPQFLISFYEKMQSDKGSIPDRFSAQQFSDYHSELNMSSLELGDSALYFCASSLEAGGPYNEQFFGPGTRLTVL.

The CDR3 region is CAWSATGTAYYEQYF. The CDR3 region has the DNA TGTGCCTGGAGTGCTACGGGGACAGCATACTACGAGCAGTACTTC. The chain carries TRBV30 and TRBJ2-7; 7 bases line up with TRBD1. The CDR3 contains 15 residues. V shed 1 base and J 3 bases; nucleotides not matched to a gene: 9. Per the germline V gene, CDR1 is GTSNPN and CDR2 is SVGIG (reference sequence).

V is TRBV7-2 and J is TRBJ2-7; perhaps TRBD2 as D (5 bases). Per germline, CDR1 SGHTA and CDR2 FQGNSA. V was pared by 5 bases and J by 2 bases, with 10 bases between. This CDR3 has 13 residues. The CDR3 nucleotides read TGTGCCAGCAGCCGGACTGAAACCTACGAGCAGTACTTC. It yields the protein CASSRTETYEQYF.

The CDR3 is CASSPGPGGTEAFF. The CDR3 nucleotides read TGTGCCAGCAGCCCGGGCCCTGGGGGCACTGAAGCTTTCTTT. The chain recombines TRBV2 with TRBJ1-1; a weak D match, TRBD1 (5 bases). Germline V gene lookup returns CDR1 SNHLY and CDR2 FYNNEI. The CDR3 contains 14 residues. V was pared by 6 bases and J by 4 bases, with 15 bases between.

This clone was observed a single time. The J gene is TRBJ1-1, the V gene TRBV30; D perhaps matches TRBD1 (5 bases). Looked up from germline, CDR1 is GTSNPN and CDR2 is SVGIG (reference sequence). This CDR3 contains 13 residues. V was trimmed by 0 bases and J by 8 bases, leaving 13 bases between them. The CDR3 sequence is CAWSVRGSSEAFF. CDR3 in DNA: TGTGCCTGGAGTGTAAGGGGTTCTTCGGAAGCTTTCTTT.

This CDR3 reads CASSLESGANTEAFF. Written as DNA, the CDR3 is TGTGCCAGCAGCTTAGAGTCGGGGGCGAACACTGAAGCTTTCTTT. The genes are TRBV7-2 and TRBJ1-1; tentatively, D is TRBD1 (6 bases). There are 15 residues in the CDR3. CDR1 is SGHTA, CDR2 FQGNSA, per germline. V was shortened by 1 base and J by 1 base, with 10 bases between the two germline ends.

This clone was seen only once. The CDR3 spells CASSEVSNQPQHF. CDR3 DNA sequence: TGTGCCAGCAGTGAAGTTAGCAATCAGCCCCAGCATTTT. The J gene is TRBJ1-5, the V gene TRBV2; D not certain. V was clipped by 1 base and J by 0 bases, with 1 base between them. CDR1 and CDR2 (germline): SNHLY, FYNNEI. This CDR3 spans 13 amino acids.

This clone was found once. CDR3 sequence reads: CASSGKTGTNEKLFF. The CDR3 DNA reads as TGTGCCAGCAGCGGAAAGACAGGGACTAATGAAAAACTGTTTTTT. V is TRBV7-2 and J is TRBJ1-4; 7 bases agree with TRBD1. Germline-derived CDR1 and CDR2 are SGHTA and FQGNSA. The CDR3 has 15 amino acids. The V gene end was trimmed by 5 bases and the J gene end by 2 bases; junction bases not matched to a gene: 5.

The chain employs TRBV7-3 and TRBJ1-1; possibly TRBD1 for D (6 bases). Germline V gene sequence: CDR1 SGHTA, CDR2 FQGTGA. This CDR3 comprises 15 residues. Trimming stripped 5 bases from V and 2 bases from J, with 15 bases between. CDR3 region: CASSASGAGNTEAFF. The DNA of the CDR3 is TGTGCCAGCAGCGCCTCAGGGGCGGGAAACACTGAAGCTTTCTTT.

The chain combines TRBV29-1 with TRBJ1-1; no definite D call. The germline V gene encodes CDR1 SQVTM and CDR2 ANQGSEA. CDR3 length equals 14 residues. V lost 6 bases to trimming and J lost 3 bases, with 17 bases between them. The CDR3 region has the DNA TGCAGCGTCCATAAGACCATTGAAGACACTGAAGCTTTCTTT. As protein: CSVHKTIEDTEAFF.

The J gene is TRBJ2-3, the V gene TRBV5-1; 10 bases map to TRBD1. Germline V gives CDR1 SGHRS, CDR2 YFSETQ. Losses at the gene ends were 4 bases for V and 5 bases for J; bases not matched to a gene: 7. The CDR3 consists of 15 residues. CDR3 protein: CASSGGQGPGDTQYF. Written as DNA, the CDR3 is TGCGCCAGCAGCGGGGGACAGGGGCCTGGAGATACGCAGTATTTT.

The rearrangement links TRBV7-9 to TRBJ1-1, with D possibly being TRBD1 (5 bases). Trimming took 5 bases from V and 6 from J, leaving 16 bases between them. The CDR3 has 14 amino acids. Per the germline V gene, CDR1 is SEHNR and CDR2 is FQNEAQ (reference sequence). The chain's CDR3 is CASSQIIRDSEAFF. CDR3 bases: TGTGCCAGCAGCCAAATAATCAGGGATTCTGAAGCTTTCTTT. The whole variable domain, filled in from reference TRBV7-9 and TRBJ1-1, reads DTGVSQNPRHKITKRGQNVTFRCDPISEHNRLYWYRQTLGQGPEFLTYFQNEAQLEKSRLLSDRFSAERPKGSFSTLEIQRTEQGDSAMYLCASSQIIRDSEAFFGQGTRLTVV.

The gene calls are TRBV2 and TRBJ2-7; 7 nucleotides line up with TRBD2. Germline-derived CDR1 and CDR2 are SNHLY and FYNNEI. The CDR3 spans 14 residues. Trimming cost V 7 bases and J 0 bases; bases outside gene matches: 6. The CDR3 sequence is CASTAERDSYEQYF. CDR3 nucleotides: TGTGCCAGCACGGCCGAGCGGGACTCCTACGAGCAGTACTTC.

The V and J genes are TRBV9 and TRBJ1-1, with 7 bases matching TRBD1. CDR3 length: 16 residues. Germline trimming cut 0 bases from V and 1 base from J; bases unmatched to any gene: 6. The germline CDR1 and CDR2 sequences are SGDLS and YYNGEE. The CDR3 region is CASSVDPTGANTEAFF. CDR3 DNA: TGTGCCAGCAGCGTAGATCCCACAGGGGCGAACACTGAAGCTTTCTTT.

The chain recombines TRBV6-5 with TRBJ1-1; perhaps TRBD1 as D (5 bases). This CDR3 has 13 residues. V was trimmed by 6 bases and J by 7 bases, leaving 15 bases between them. Per germline, CDR1 MNHEY and CDR2 SVGAGI. The CDR3 DNA follows: TGTGCCAGCAGATGGGCCCGGGACCTTGAAGCTTTCTTT. It translates to CASRWARDLEAFF.

This clone showed up just once. A junction boundary mismatches the germline segment, possibly from a read error. V is TRBV9 and J is TRBJ1-3, with D hard to call. From germline, CDR1 is SGDLS and CDR2 YYNGEE. The CDR3 is made up of 16 amino acids. CDR3 nucleotides: TGTGCCAGCAGCACACGCAGCGGACCGACCGCACTCGGGTTGGTCTGG. Its translation: CASSTRSGPTALGLVW.

The V call is TRBV7-9, the J call TRBJ1-2, with TRBD1 as a possible D gene (5 bases). Germline CDR1 is SEHNR and CDR2 is FQNEAQ (reference sequence). The V and J ends lost 6 bases and 8 bases respectively, with 16 bases between them. The CDR3 covers 13 residues. CDR3 coding DNA: TGTGCCAGCAGTCCAACAGGCTCCTGGGGCTACACCTTC. Its translation: CASSPTGSWGYTF.

This chain uses TRBV2 with TRBJ2-7, with a weak D call TRBD2 (6 bases). The V gene lost 4 bases and the J gene lost 2 bases, with 15 bases spanning the gap. Germline CDR1 SNHLY, CDR2 FYNNEI. The CDR3 has 15 residues. The CDR3 spells CASSVGRGPTYEQYF. The CDR3 bases are TGTGCCAGCAGTGTGGGGCGGGGTCCCACCTACGAGCAGTACTTC.

In DNA form, the CDR3 reads TGTGCCAGCCTAGCGGGAGGTTCAGAGACCCAGTACTTC. Translating it yields CASLAGGSETQYF. The chain joins TRBV7-9 to TRBJ2-5, with TRBD2 identical over 11 bases. The CDR3 sequence is 13 residues long. Unmatched junction bases numbered 3, after V lost 8 bases and J lost 4 bases. Germline V CDR1 and CDR2: SEHNR, FQNEAQ (reference sequence).

The chain joins TRBV24-1 to TRBJ2-3; 9 bases map to TRBD1. CDR3 length equals 18 residues. V shed 0 bases, J shed 0 bases, and the junction held 6 bases outside the gene matches. Germline loops: CDR1 KGHDR, CDR2 SFDVKD. The CDR3 region is CATSDLPPQGASTDTQYF. Written as DNA, the CDR3 is TGTGCCACCAGTGATTTGCCCCCACAGGGGGCAAGCACAGATACGCAGTATTTT.

The chain joins TRBV28 to TRBJ2-2; no reliable D call. Germline CDR1 MDHEN, CDR2 SYDVKM. V was shortened by 9 bases and J by 6 bases, with 11 bases between the two germline ends. The CDR3 contains 12 residues. The CDR3 DNA follows: TGTGCCAGTTTAGAACGTCCCGGGGAGCTGTTTTTT. Translation: CASLERPGELFF.

CDR3 residues: CASSAPRLGYYEQYF. CDR3 nucleotide sequence: TGTGCCAGCAGTGCCCCCAGGCTGGGATACTACGAGCAGTACTTC. V is TRBV6-2 or TRBV6-3 and J is TRBJ2-7; D remains ambiguous. The CDR3 consists of 15 residues. Trimming shortened V by 5 bases and J by 3 bases, and 17 bases separated the two germline ends. The germline CDR1 and CDR2 sequences are MNHEY and SVGEGT.

The J gene is TRBJ1-5, the V gene TRBV19; 11 nucleotides agree with TRBD1. CDR3 size: 18 residues. Germline CDR1 is LNHDA and CDR2 is SQIVND (reference sequence). Trimming removed 5 bases from V and 2 bases from J; junction bases left unmatched: 11. The CDR3 reads CASSQVGTGGRGNQPQHF. The CDR3 bases are TGTGCCAGTAGTCAAGTCGGGACAGGGGGTCGTGGCAATCAGCCCCAGCATTTT.

The chain employs TRBV5-6 and TRBJ2-7; 8 nucleotides match TRBD1. CDR1 is SGHDT and CDR2 is YYEEEE in the germline V gene. The CDR3 has 12 residues. The junction had 1 base not matched to a gene; V was cut back by 2 bases and J by 6 bases. The CDR3 loop is CASSFTGGEQYF. The CDR3 DNA reads as TGTGCCAGCAGCTTTACAGGGGGCGAGCAGTACTTC.

This rearrangement joins TRBV4-2 to TRBJ2-6; no clear D gene. Deletions cut 2 bases from V and 0 bases from J, with 5 bases between. The germline CDR1 and CDR2 sequences are LGHNA and YNFKEQ. The CDR3 has 15 residues. CDR3 sequence (DNA): TGTGCCAGCAGCCAACCCAGCTCTGGGGCCAACGTCCTGACTTTC. As protein: CASSQPSSGANVLTF.

The chain couples TRBV19 to TRBJ2-7; possibly TRBD2 for D (6 bases). V dropped 4 bases and J dropped 6 bases, with 16 bases sitting between them. CDR3 length: 14 amino acids. Germline CDR1 and CDR2: LNHDA and SQIVND (reference sequence). This CDR3 reads CASSTQTSSAEQYF. DNA for the CDR3: TGTGCCAGTAGTACCCAGACCTCTAGCGCCGAGCAGTACTTC.

This clone was picked up one time. The genes are TRBV5-1 and TRBJ1-4; TRBD1 matches 7 bases. With 3 bases clipped from V and 5 bases from J, the junction kept 16 bases outside the gene matches. The CDR3 length is 18 residues. Germline V gene data show CDR1 as SGHRS and CDR2 as YFSETQ. CDR3 nucleotide sequence: TGCGCCAGCAGCTCCACTGACAGGGTCCGCGGCGGGAATGAAAAACTGTTTTTT. Protein: CASSSTDRVRGGNEKLFF.

This rearrangement joins TRBV7-3 to TRBJ2-6; the D is unclear. Germline loops: CDR1 SGHTA, CDR2 FQGTGA. The CDR3 sequence is 16 residues long. Trimming removed 2 bases at V and 0 bases at J, with 8 bases between. CDR3 sequence reads: CASSLFPFSGANVLTF. In DNA, the CDR3 is TGTGCCAGCAGCTTATTCCCTTTCTCTGGGGCCAACGTCCTGACTTTC.